The 8 T cell receptor beta chains below were found in one sample sequenced in a study of cytomegalovirus exposure and HLA in healthy donors. Researchers ran the PCR with 60 Vbeta and 13 Jbeta primers. Generated by immunoSEQ multiplex PCR, the TCRdb table keeps only in-frame clones and is missing some. The sample shows about 200,000 clones, approximately 81% of them seen only once. Sequenced: PBMCs. Receptor source: a man between 25 and 39 years old in good health and CMV-seronegative.

The CDR3: CASSRAGVNTEAFF. CDR3 bases: TGTGCCAGCAGCCGGGCGGGGGTGAACACTGAAGCTTTCTTT. The V and J genes are TRBV7-2 and TRBJ1-1; D perhaps matches TRBD1 (5 bases). Trimming cost V 5 bases and J 0 bases, with 10 bases left between them. Germline V gives CDR1 SGHTA, CDR2 FQGNSA. This CDR3 spans 14 amino acids. Full variable domain (remainder filled in from reference TRBV7-2 and TRBJ1-1): GAGVSQSPSNKVTEKGKDVELRCDPISGHTALYWYRQSLGQGLEFLIYFQGNSAPDKSGLPSDRFSAERTGGSVSTLTIQRTQQEDSAVYLCASSRAGVNTEAFFGQGTRLTVV.

This chain uses TRBV18 with TRBJ2-7; 10 bases agree with TRBD1. Unmatched junction bases numbered 4, after V lost 5 bases and J lost 6 bases. CDR1 is KGHSH and CDR2 is LQKENI in the germline V gene. This CDR3 region has 13 residues. The DNA for the CDR3 is TGTGCCAGCTCAGGACAGGGGGTCAGCGAGCAGTACTTC. Translating it yields CASSGQGVSEQYF.

Only a few counts were recorded for this clone. This rearrangement joins TRBV19 to TRBJ1-2; 7 bases agree with TRBD1. Per the germline V gene, CDR1 is LNHDA and CDR2 is SQIVND (reference sequence). This CDR3 has 14 residues. After removal of 3 bases from V and 3 bases from J, the junction contained 4 bases not matched to a gene. The CDR3 sequence is CASSIDREYYGYTF. The CDR3 nucleotides are TGTGCCAGTAGTATTGACAGGGAGTACTATGGCTACACCTTC.

In this sample, this clone turned up a few times. V is TRBV7-9 and J is TRBJ1-4; a possible D gene is TRBD1 (6 bases). Looked up from germline, CDR1 is SEHNR and CDR2 is FQNEAQ (reference sequence). Trimming stripped 5 bases from V and 9 bases from J, with 16 bases between. The CDR3 totals 14 residues. The CDR3 spells CASSPPRDNQKLFF. CDR3 nucleotides: TGTGCCAGCAGCCCACCCCGGGACAATCAAAAACTGTTTTTT.

With regard to this clone: A junction boundary mismatches the germline segment, possibly from a read error. CDR3 coding DNA: TGTGCCAGCAGGAGCTCCGGACAGGGTCCCTCTGGGGCCAGCGTCCTGACTTTC. As protein: CASRSSGQGPSGASVLTF. This chain uses TRBV28 with TRBJ2-6; 8 bases agree with TRBD1. CDR1 MDHEN and CDR2 SYDVKM come from the germline V gene. This CDR3 region has 18 residues.

CDR3 sequence reads: CASSPGLALPYEQYF. In nucleotides, the CDR3 is TGTGCCAGCAGCCCCGGACTAGCTTTGCCCTACGAGCAGTACTTC. The chain employs TRBV5-4 and TRBJ2-7; 8 bases are a match to TRBD2. This CDR3 has 15 residues. After removal of 4 bases from V and 2 bases from J, the junction contained 8 bases not matched to a gene. Germline CDR1 and CDR2: SGHNT and YYREEE (reference sequence).

This rearrangement joins TRBV5-6 to TRBJ2-1; 11 bases are shared with TRBD1. The CDR3 loop spans 15 amino acids. After removal of 4 bases from V and 6 bases from J, the junction contained 6 bases not matched to a gene. Germline V gene data show CDR1 as SGHDT and CDR2 as YYEEEE. The chain's CDR3 is CASSPPGTGGNEQFF. CDR3 sequence (DNA): TGTGCCAGCAGCCCGCCGGGGACAGGGGGCAATGAGCAGTTCTTC. The full variable domain, its missing parts supplied by reference TRBV5-6 and TRBJ2-1, is DAGVTQSPTHLIKTRGQQVTLRCSPKSGHDTVSWYQQALGQGPQFIFQYYEEEERQRGNFPDRFSGHQFPNYSSELNVNALLLGDSALYLCASSPPGTGGNEQFFGPGTRLTVL.

The rearrangement joins TRBV2 to TRBJ2-2; 8 bases agree with TRBD1. Looked up from germline, CDR1 is SNHLY and CDR2 is FYNNEI. There are 15 residues in the CDR3. Trimming cost V 5 bases and J 7 bases; bases outside gene matches: 9. The CDR3 protein is CASSPTGVVGGELFF. DNA of the CDR3: TGTGCCAGCAGTCCGACAGGGGTAGTGGGCGGGGAGCTGTTTTTT. The variable domain in full, with the rest retrieved from reference TRBV2 and TRBJ2-2, is EPEVTQTPSHQVTQMGQEVILRCVPISNHLYFYWYRQILGQKVEFLVSFYNNEISEKSEIFDDQFSVERPDGSNFTLKIRSTKLEDSAMYFCASSPTGVVGGELFFGEGSRLTVL.